This TCR beta chain comes out of a study of beta chain features in type 1 diabetes. Overall study findings and caveats: The study found fewer insertions and more deletions at VDJ junctions in type 1 diabetes patients.

The authors reverse transcribed all of the isolated RNA, so sequencing captured expressed TCRB transcripts. Measured with immunoSEQ multiplex PCR; TCRdb has only the in-frame clones, and not every one. The sample includes about 42,000 clones, 50% of them seen just once. With regard to this clone: The antigen is unknown.

Germline V gives CDR1 SGHTA, CDR2 FQGTGA. The CDR3 sequence is 16 residues long. J lost 5 bases, V lost 5 bases, and 9 bases had no gene match. The sequence was collected from a woman aged 30 to 39 in good health. Sample: stem cell memory CD4+ T cells from blood. The chain uses TRBV7-3 and TRBJ2-5; TRBD2 matches at 12 bases. The CDR3 spells CASSQRLAGEGETQYF. The CDR3 DNA follows: TGTGCCAGCAGCCAACGACTAGCGGGAGAGGGGGAGACCCAGTACTTC. Supplemented by reference TRBV7-3 and TRBJ2-5, the full variable domain reads GAGVSQTPSNKVTEKGKYVELRCDPISGHTALYWYRQSLGQGPEFLIYFQGTGAADDSGLPNDRFFAVRPEGSVSTLKIQRTERGDSAVYLCASSQRLAGEGETQYFGPGTRLLVL.